This TCR beta chain was identified in a study of OX40 agonist ivuxolimab in advanced cancers. This clone was picked up one time. Germline-derived CDR1 and CDR2 are SGHTA and FQGNSA. Trimming took off 4 bases at V and 4 bases at J, with 10 bases between the two ends. CDR3 length: 13 residues. Generated by immunoSEQ multiplex PCR, the TCRdb table keeps only in-frame clones and is missing some. The sample lists some 77,000 clones; approximately 86% were seen once. V gene TRBV7-2 combines with J gene TRBJ1-2, with TRBD1 as a possible D gene (5 bases). The clonotype comes from an adult with an advanced solid tumor such as melanoma, head and neck, liver or kidney cancer. This material consisted of CD4+ or CD8+ T cells sorted from blood, taken in a trial of the OX40 agonist ivuxolimab. The CDR3 loop reads CASSSRQSYGYTF. For the CDR3, the DNA is TGTGCCAGCAGCTCTCGACAGTCCTATGGCTACACCTTC.